These 21 T cell receptor beta chains originate from one sample sequenced in a study of T cell responses to AZD1222 COVID-19 vaccine. Clones were read by immunoSEQ multiplex PCR, and TCRdb kept only the in-frame ones, dropping some. The data contain 140,000 to 150,000 clones, more than 85% of them singletons. The sequences come from peripheral blood, collected on day 0 of AZD1222 vaccination. These receptor sequences come from an adult in good health.

This chain links TRBV27 with TRBJ2-6; 7 nucleotides agree with TRBD1. The CDR3 is 16 amino acids. V lost 5 bases and J lost 2; bases outside the gene matches: 6. Germline lookup yields CDR1 MNHEY and CDR2 SMNVEV (reference sequence). CDR3: CASSKNRGAGANVLTF. The CDR3 DNA is TGTGCCAGCAGTAAAAACAGGGGAGCTGGGGCCAACGTCCTGACTTTC.

The chain combines TRBV18 with TRBJ2-7, with 7 bases identical to TRBD1. This CDR3 is 14 amino acids long. Per germline, CDR1 KGHSH and CDR2 LQKENI. V dropped 2 bases and J dropped 2; count of bases not matched to a gene: 3. The chain's CDR3 is CASSPAGQAYEQYF. DNA of the CDR3: TGTGCCAGCTCACCAGCAGGACAGGCCTACGAGCAGTACTTC.

This clone has only one observation. The CDR3 DNA follows: TGTGCCTGGAGTGCGTTTCCAGGGGATTTTCTCTCTGGAAACACCATATATTTT. Residues: CAWSAFPGDFLSGNTIYF. The chain carries TRBV30 and TRBJ1-3; tentative D call: TRBD1 (6 bases). The CDR3 spans 18 residues. The germline V and J ends were trimmed by 1 base and 0 bases, with 19 bases remaining between them. The germline V gene encodes CDR1 GTSNPN and CDR2 SVGIG (reference sequence).

The rearrangement joins TRBV7-2 to TRBJ2-2, with D unresolved. This CDR3 has 17 amino acids. The V and J ends lost 2 bases and 0 bases respectively, with 13 bases between them. Germline V gene data show CDR1 as SGHTA and CDR2 as FQGNSA. The DNA of the CDR3 is TGTGCCAGCAGCTTATTAAGCAAGATCGCGAACACCGGGGAGCTGTTTTTT. Translating it yields CASSLLSKIANTGELFF.

The table lists this clone with a count of one. The rearrangement joins TRBV6-5 to TRBJ2-7, with 9 bases that match TRBD1. The CDR3 extends over 13 amino acids. Looked up from germline, CDR1 is MNHEY and CDR2 is SVGAGI. The junction had 5 bases not matched to a gene; V was cut back by 6 bases and J by 5 bases. This CDR3 reads CASSRTGANEQYF. The CDR3 bases are TGTGCCAGCAGCCGGACAGGGGCCAACGAGCAGTACTTC.

V gene TRBV7-9 combines with J gene TRBJ2-4, with 7 nucleotides matching TRBD2. The V segment lost 6 bases and the J segment 8 bases; nucleotides outside the gene matches: 10. Germline CDR1 SEHNR, CDR2 FQNEAQ (reference sequence). The CDR3 is 14 amino acids. DNA for the CDR3: TGTGCCAGCAGTCCCCGGGGTCGGGAGGACATTCAGTACTTC. This encodes CASSPRGREDIQYF.

The chain uses TRBV9 and TRBJ2-1, with TRBD2 matching 8 bases. Per the germline V gene, CDR1 is SGDLS and CDR2 is YYNGEE. After removal of 0 bases from V and 4 bases from J, the junction contained 6 bases not matched to a gene. This CDR3 contains 16 residues. The CDR3, as DNA: TGTGCCAGCAGCGTAGTAGTCGGGGGGGTATACAATGAGCAGTTCTTC. It yields the protein CASSVVVGGVYNEQFF.

This clone was observed a handful of times. V gene TRBV9 combines with J gene TRBJ1-2; TRBD1 might be the D (6 bases). This CDR3 region has 19 residues. V was trimmed by 3 bases and J by 4 bases, leaving 28 bases between them. The germline gives CDR1 SGDLS, CDR2 YYNGEE. CDR3 sequence (DNA): TGTGCCAGCAGCGACACCCTGGGGAACAGGGCAGCTAGATTCTATGGCTACACCTTC. This gives the protein CASSDTLGNRAARFYGYTF.

The chain is built from TRBV9 and TRBJ2-7, with 9 bases aligning to TRBD1. The CDR3 runs to 13 residues. The germline CDR1 and CDR2 sequences are SGDLS and YYNGEE. With V trimmed by 3 bases and J by 4 bases, 2 bases remained unmatched. The CDR3 here is CASSEGQGYEQYF. CDR3 nucleotides: TGTGCCAGCAGCGAGGGACAGGGTTACGAGCAGTACTTC.

This chain joins TRBV5-6 and TRBJ2-5; TRBD2 matches at 8 bases. The germline CDR1 and CDR2 sequences are SGHDT and YYEEEE. J was trimmed by 2 bases and V by 1 base; bases with no gene match: 1. The length of the CDR3 is 14 residues. The CDR3 DNA follows: TGTGCCAGCAGCTTGCGGGGGGGGCAAGAGACCCAGTACTTC. Translated: CASSLRGGQETQYF.

The J gene is TRBJ2-1, the V gene TRBV11-2; D may be TRBD1 or TRBD2 (5 bases each). The germline V gene has CDR1 SGHAT and CDR2 FQNNGV. This CDR3 region has 13 residues. The V gene lost 7 bases and the J gene lost 8 bases, with 15 bases spanning the gap. CDR3 in amino acids: CASNDFRDDEQFF. The CDR3, as DNA: TGTGCCAGCAACGACTTCAGGGACGATGAGCAGTTCTTC.

This chain connects TRBV7-6 to TRBJ2-7, with 7 nucleotides matching TRBD1. The CDR3 length is 15 residues. V lost 4 bases, J lost 0 bases, and 6 bases stayed unmatched. Germline V gene data show CDR1 as SGHVS and CDR2 as FNYEAQ. CDR3 amino acids: CASSSSGTASYEQYF. The CDR3 nucleotides are TGTGCCAGCAGCTCCTCAGGGACAGCCTCCTACGAGCAGTACTTC.

The chain uses TRBV2 and TRBJ2-5; D tentatively reads TRBD1 or TRBD2 (6 bases each). Looked up from germline, CDR1 is SNHLY and CDR2 is FYNNEI. Trimming took 3 bases from V and 4 from J, leaving 9 bases between them. The CDR3 runs to 13 residues. The CDR3 sequence: CASSDGGPETQYF. CDR3 nucleotide sequence: TGTGCCAGCAGTGATGGGGGGCCAGAGACCCAGTACTTC. Full variable domain (missing parts from reference TRBV2 and TRBJ2-5): EPEVTQTPSHQVTQMGQEVILRCVPISNHLYFYWYRQILGQKVEFLVSFYNNEISEKSEIFDDQFSVERPDGSNFTLKIRSTKLEDSAMYFCASSDGGPETQYFGPGTRLLVL.

In regard to this clone: This specimen includes other DNA sequences encoding the same CDR3. The J gene is TRBJ1-2, the V gene TRBV19, with D possibly TRBD1 on 5 matching bases. The CDR3 is 13 residues long. The V end was cut by 3 bases, the J end by 8 bases, with 13 bases between. Germline values: CDR1 LNHDA, CDR2 SQIVND (reference sequence). DNA of the CDR3: TGTGCCAGTAGTATTGGGGGTTCGGGAGGCTACACCTTC. This encodes CASSIGGSGGYTF.

This chain uses TRBV11-2 with TRBJ1-1; 7 bases match TRBD1. V gave up 1 base and J gave up 10 bases; unmatched junction bases: 9. Germline V gene sequence: CDR1 SGHAT, CDR2 FQNNGV. This CDR3 has 14 amino acids. CDR3 sequence: CASSLGDSKYAAFF. As DNA, the CDR3 is TGTGCCAGCAGCTTAGGGGACAGCAAATATGCAGCTTTCTTT.

The V and J genes are TRBV6-5 and TRBJ2-1, with 7 bases fitting TRBD2. Germline V lookup: CDR1 MNHEY, CDR2 SVGAGI. The V and J ends lost 5 bases and 6 bases, in that order; junction bases with no gene match: 7. This CDR3 spans 14 amino acids. CDR3 amino acids: CASSLAVGANEQFF. CDR3 DNA sequence: TGTGCCAGCAGTCTAGCGGTTGGGGCCAATGAGCAGTTCTTC.

Only one count was recorded for this clone. The CDR3 DNA reads TGTGCCAGCAGTTATCGCAGGGTCAATCAGCCCCAGCATTTT. It is translated as CASSYRRVNQPQHF. The chain is built from TRBV28 and TRBJ1-5; D may be TRBD1 (5 bases). The V gene lost 4 bases and the J gene lost 3 bases, with 10 bases spanning the gap. Germline V lookup: CDR1 MDHEN, CDR2 SYDVKM. This CDR3 spans 14 amino acids.

This chain joins TRBV4-3 and TRBJ1-1, with D possibly being TRBD1 (5 bases). CDR1 is LGHNA, CDR2 YSLEER, per germline. Trimming removed 0 bases from V and 4 bases from J, with 9 bases in between. This CDR3 spans 14 amino acids. The CDR3 is CASSQEPRGTEAFF. The CDR3, as DNA: TGCGCCAGCAGCCAAGAGCCTAGGGGCACTGAAGCTTTCTTT.

The genes are TRBV9 and TRBJ2-1; 11 bases map to TRBD2. Germline CDR1 is SGDLS and CDR2 is YYNGEE. J was trimmed by 6 bases and V by 0 bases; bases with no gene match: 5. This CDR3 is 16 amino acids long. In nucleotides, the CDR3 is TGTGCCAGCAGCGTAGTCCTAGCGGGAGGATCCAATGAGCAGTTCTTC. Translation: CASSVVLAGGSNEQFF.

J is TRBJ2-7 and V is TRBV27; 11 nucleotides agree with TRBD1. CDR1 and CDR2 from the germline V gene are MNHEY and SMNVEV (reference sequence). The ends lost 5 bases at V and 0 bases at J; junction bases unmatched: 12. The CDR3 spans 18 residues. CDR3 sequence: CASSPLGTGGPFSYEQYF. The CDR3 DNA reads TGTGCCAGCAGTCCACTCGGGACAGGGGGGCCCTTCTCCTACGAGCAGTACTTC.

This clone was seen once. The J gene is TRBJ1-2, the V gene TRBV6-1, with D perhaps TRBD1 (5 bases). This CDR3 region has 15 residues. V was pared by 0 bases and J by 3 bases, with 11 bases between. The V gene's germline CDR1 is MNHNS and CDR2 SASEGT. The CDR3 DNA follows: TGTGCCAGCAGTGAAGCGGTCCGGGGGGACTATGGCTACACCTTC. Translation gives CASSEAVRGDYGYTF.